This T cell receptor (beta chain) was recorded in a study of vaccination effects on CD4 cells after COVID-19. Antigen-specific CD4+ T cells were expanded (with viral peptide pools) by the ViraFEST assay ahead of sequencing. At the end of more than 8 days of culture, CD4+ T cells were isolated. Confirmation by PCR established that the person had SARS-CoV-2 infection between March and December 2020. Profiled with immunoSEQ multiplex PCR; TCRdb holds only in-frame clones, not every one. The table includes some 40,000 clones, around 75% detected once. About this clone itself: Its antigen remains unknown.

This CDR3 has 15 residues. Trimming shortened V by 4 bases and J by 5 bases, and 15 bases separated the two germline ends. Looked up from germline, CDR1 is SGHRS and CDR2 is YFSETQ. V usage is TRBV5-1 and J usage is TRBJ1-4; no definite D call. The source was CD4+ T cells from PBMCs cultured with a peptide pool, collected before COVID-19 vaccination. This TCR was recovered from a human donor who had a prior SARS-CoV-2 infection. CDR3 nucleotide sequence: TGCGCCAGCAGCCCCCAGTGGGGTAACAATGAAAAACTGTTTTTT. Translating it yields CASSPQWGNNEKLFF.